Shown below are 2 T cell receptor beta chains from a single sample sequenced in a study of CD8 T cells in Susac syndrome. Reverse transcription used roughly 0.5 to 1 ug RNA and random hexamers. From the immunoSEQ multiplex PCR reads, TCRdb called clonotypes with MiXCR, one entry per CDR3 protein. The sample gives 150,000 or so distinct CDR3 sequences, 90% to 97% of which show up once; around 0.12% is in the top ten. Source material: CD4+ T cells from PBMCs. These receptor sequences come from a human donor with Susac syndrome.

The genes are TRBV29-1 and TRBJ1-2; TRBD1 matches 7 bases. J was trimmed by 2 bases and V by 7 bases; bases with no gene match: 4. Germline V gene data show CDR1 as SQVTM and CDR2 as ANQGSEA. The CDR3 covers 12 residues. The DNA for the CDR3 is TGCAGCGACCAGGGACAGAACTATGGCTACACCTTC. It encodes CSDQGQNYGYTF.

The chain's CDR3 is CAWSDAGSKTQYF. DNA of the CDR3: TGTGCCTGGAGCGACGCGGGGTCGAAGACCCAGTACTTC. The chain uses TRBV30 and TRBJ2-5; D is possibly TRBD2 (6 bases). The V gene lost 3 bases and the J gene lost 6 bases, with 14 bases spanning the gap. This CDR3 is built from 13 residues. From germline, CDR1 is GTSNPN and CDR2 SVGIG (reference sequence). The full variable domain, with the rest looked up from reference TRBV30 and TRBJ2-5, is SQTIHQWPATLVQPVGSPLSLECTVEGTSNPNLYWYRQAAGRGLQLLFYSVGIGQISSEVPQNLSASRPQDRQFILSSKKLLLSDSGFYLCAWSDAGSKTQYFGPGTRLLVL.